Each of the 26 T cell receptor beta chains below was sequenced from the same sample in a study of blood T cell repertoires in COVID-19. Using immunoSEQ multiplex PCR, the repertoire was profiled, and TCRdb retains in-frame clones only, with some absent. The table records 250,000 to 400,000 clones, more than 70% of them present only once. The sequencing input was peripheral blood. These receptors all come from a young woman with COVID-19, enrolled during active disease.

A note on this clone: The same CDR3 can be traced to other DNA sequences in this sample. The J gene is TRBJ2-3, the V gene TRBV18, with 8 bases aligning to TRBD1. Trimming cost V 2 bases and J 3 bases; bases outside gene matches: 4. Germline V lookup: CDR1 KGHSH, CDR2 LQKENI. CDR3 length equals 15 residues. The CDR3 DNA follows: TGTGCCAGCTCACCAGGGACAGGAACGACAGATACGCAGTATTTT. Protein product: CASSPGTGTTDTQYF. Drawing the rest from reference TRBV18 and TRBJ2-3, the complete variable domain is NAGVMQNPRHLVRRRGQEARLRCSPMKGHSHVYWYRQLPEEGLKFMVYLQKENIIDESGMPKERFSAEFPKEGPSILRIQQVVRGDSAAYFCASSPGTGTTDTQYFGPGTRLTVL.

The rearrangement joins TRBV7-2 to TRBJ2-6; no reliable D call. CDR3 size: 16 residues. V shed 5 bases and J shed 2 bases, with 13 bases lying between them. Germline V lookup: CDR1 SGHTA, CDR2 FQGNSA. CDR3 DNA: TGTGCCAGCAGCCTGCGCTTAGTGGCTGGGGCCAACGTCCTGACTTTC. Translating it yields CASSLRLVAGANVLTF.

The chain combines TRBV29-1 with TRBJ2-1; 12 positions agree with TRBD2. Germline V gene sequence: CDR1 SQVTM, CDR2 ANQGSEA. The CDR3 has 19 amino acids. Trimming removed 7 bases from V and 7 bases from J; junction bases left unmatched: 23. CDR3 region: CSATPPWASGGAVRNEQFF. In DNA, the CDR3 is TGCAGCGCTACACCCCCTTGGGCTAGCGGGGGGGCCGTTCGAAATGAGCAGTTCTTC.

The J gene is TRBJ1-1, the V gene TRBV11-1; D is unresolved. The V gene's germline CDR1 is SGHAT and CDR2 FQDESV (reference sequence). V lost 3 bases to trimming and J lost 1 base, with 3 bases between them. The CDR3 is 12 residues long. CDR3 loop: CASSFRNTEAFF. The CDR3 coding sequence is TGTGCCAGCAGCTTCCGGAACACTGAAGCTTTCTTT.

V usage is TRBV4-1 and J usage is TRBJ2-4, with 13 nucleotides matching TRBD2. V dropped 0 bases and J dropped 11; count of bases not matched to a gene: 13. In germline, CDR1 is MGHRA, CDR2 YSYEKL. The CDR3 has 18 residues. CDR3 sequence (DNA): TGCGCCAGCAGCCAAGATCGCACTAGCGGGGGGGCCAAGATTCTTCAGTACTTC. It encodes CASSQDRTSGGAKILQYF.

The genes are TRBV20-1 and TRBJ2-1, with 9 bases aligning to TRBD2. The CDR3 sequence is 15 residues long. The ends lost 3 bases at V and 5 bases at J; junction bases unmatched: 8. CDR1 is DFQATT and CDR2 is SNEGSKA in the germline V gene (reference sequence). CDR3 residues: CSASAGGPVDNEQFF. The CDR3 coding sequence is TGCAGTGCTAGTGCGGGGGGGCCAGTCGACAATGAGCAGTTCTTC.

The chain has TRBV11-2 and TRBJ1-4, with 8 bases fitting TRBD1. Germline CDR1 reads SGHAT; CDR2 reads FQNNGV. The CDR3 spans 15 residues. Trimming took 1 base from V and 7 from J; bases not matched to a gene: 5. CDR3 in amino acids: CASSLVPRGREKLFF. CDR3 coding DNA: TGTGCCAGCAGCTTAGTTCCCAGGGGGCGTGAAAAACTGTTTTTT.

CDR3: CASINGGWDSPLHF. CDR3 nucleotide sequence: TGTGCCAGCATTAACGGGGGTTGGGATTCACCCCTCCACTTT. This chain uses TRBV28 with TRBJ1-6; a weak D match, TRBD1 (5 bases). The CDR3 contains 14 residues. Germline-derived CDR1 and CDR2 are MDHEN and SYDVKM. Trimming took 7 bases from V and 8 from J, leaving 15 bases between them. Full variable domain (outside the CDR3, taken from reference TRBV28 and TRBJ1-6): DVKVTQSSRYLVKRTGEKVFLECVQDMDHENMFWYRQDPGLGLRLIYFSYDVKMKEKGDIPEGYSVSREKKERFSLILESASTNQTSMYLCASINGGWDSPLHFGNGTRLTVT.

The chain links TRBV19 to TRBJ2-1; 9 positions agree with TRBD2. Unmatched junction bases numbered 8, after V lost 4 bases and J lost 4 bases. This CDR3 is 16 amino acids long. Germline V gives CDR1 LNHDA, CDR2 SQIVND (reference sequence). CDR3 loop: CASSTPSSGKYNEQFF. CDR3 coding DNA: TGTGCCAGTAGTACCCCCTCTAGCGGGAAGTACAATGAGCAGTTCTTC.

The chain links TRBV2 to TRBJ2-5, with 8 bases matching TRBD1. Germline values: CDR1 SNHLY, CDR2 FYNNEI. The CDR3 contains 13 residues. V lost 5 bases, J lost 5 bases, and 4 bases stayed unmatched. CDR3: CASSTWTGETQYF. The CDR3, as DNA: TGTGCCAGCAGTACCTGGACAGGGGAGACCCAGTACTTC.

The chain uses TRBV2 and TRBJ1-6, with 8 bases fitting TRBD1. J lost 7 bases, V lost 7 bases, and 3 bases had no gene match. Germline CDR1 reads SNHLY; CDR2 reads FYNNEI. There are 13 residues in the CDR3. The DNA for the CDR3 is TGTGCCAGCAAGCGGACAGGGAATTCACCCCTCCACTTT. Translating it yields CASKRTGNSPLHF.

The chain links TRBV18 to TRBJ2-5, with 7 bases lining up with TRBD1. Germline V gene data show CDR1 as KGHSH and CDR2 as LQKENI. CDR3 length equals 15 residues. V lost 4 bases and J lost 1; bases outside the gene matches: 6. The CDR3 region has the DNA TGTGCCAGCTCACTCTCCGGGACAGCCCAAGAGACCCAGTACTTC. Protein: CASSLSGTAQETQYF.

The gene calls are TRBV6-5 and TRBJ1-5; TRBD1 matches 8 bases. Germline loops: CDR1 MNHEY, CDR2 SVGAGI. Trimming at V came to 11 bases and at J to 5 bases, leaving 5 bases not matched to a gene. The CDR3 totals 12 residues. The chain's CDR3 is CAGNRGDQPQHF. CDR3 in DNA: TGTGCCGGCAACAGGGGGGATCAGCCCCAGCATTTT.

V usage is TRBV9 and J usage is TRBJ1-4; D is perhaps TRBD1 (5 bases). Germline V lookup: CDR1 SGDLS, CDR2 YYNGEE. V was clipped by 4 bases and J by 7 bases, with 11 bases between them. The CDR3 totals 13 residues. The CDR3 DNA is TGTGCCAGCAGCAAACGGGGGTCTGAAAAACTGTTTTTT. Translating it yields CASSKRGSEKLFF.

This clone is a singleton in its sample. The chain carries TRBV15 and TRBJ2-2; D may be TRBD2 (5 bases). Germline CDR1 and CDR2: LNHNV and YYDKDF (reference sequence). The CDR3 is made up of 15 amino acids. Trimming shortened V by 3 bases and J by 1 base, and 9 bases separated the two germline ends. Here the CDR3 reads CATSRRVGNTGELFF. The CDR3 nucleotides read TGTGCCACCAGCAGGAGGGTTGGGAACACCGGGGAGCTGTTTTTT.

The CDR3 spells CASSVGTGQPQHF. DNA of the CDR3: TGTGCCAGCAGCGTAGGGACAGGACAGCCCCAGCATTTT. V and J are TRBV9 and TRBJ1-5; 7 positions match TRBD1. V lost 0 bases to trimming and J lost 7 bases; unmatched junction nucleotides: 1. Germline CDR1 is SGDLS and CDR2 is YYNGEE. The CDR3 has 13 residues.

A single count supports this clone. The chain combines TRBV19 with TRBJ1-5; 7 nucleotides align to TRBD1. With V trimmed by 5 bases and J by 9 bases, 10 bases remained unmatched. The CDR3 loop spans 14 amino acids. Germline V lookup: CDR1 LNHDA, CDR2 SQIVND (reference sequence). Here the CDR3 DNA reads TGTGCCAGTAGTCCGCGGACAGGTAGATGGCCCCAGCATTTT. Its protein product is CASSPRTGRWPQHF.

The rearrangement joins TRBV4-1 to TRBJ2-2; D call uncertain. Per the germline V gene, CDR1 is MGHRA and CDR2 is YSYEKL. V dropped 0 bases and J dropped 3 bases, with 8 bases sitting between them. CDR3 length: 15 amino acids. CDR3 loop: CASSQDRRYTGELFF. The CDR3, as DNA: TGCGCCAGCAGCCAAGATCGTCGGTACACCGGGGAGCTGTTTTTT.

The rearrangement links TRBV6-2 or TRBV6-3 to TRBJ1-6, with TRBD1 matching over 8 bases. From germline, CDR1 is MNHEY and CDR2 SVGEGT. CDR3 size: 15 residues. The V gene end was trimmed by 5 bases and the J gene end by 2 bases; junction bases not matched to a gene: 2. The CDR3 reads CASSQTGAYNSPLHF. The CDR3 DNA follows: TGTGCCAGCAGTCAGACAGGGGCCTATAATTCACCCCTCCACTTT.

The rearrangement joins TRBV5-4 to TRBJ1-1, with D tentatively TRBD1 (6 bases). Deletions cut 2 bases from V and 3 bases from J, with 20 bases between. The CDR3 length is 17 residues. Germline V gene data show CDR1 as SGHNT and CDR2 as YYREEE (reference sequence). CDR3 sequence: CASSLQWGGGRDTEAFF. The CDR3 region has the DNA TGTGCCAGCAGCTTACAATGGGGGGGCGGTCGGGACACTGAAGCTTTCTTT.

This clone was observed once. The gene calls are TRBV5-4 and TRBJ2-5; D may be TRBD2 (6 bases). CDR3 size: 13 residues. The V end lost 2 bases, the J end lost 5 bases, and 10 bases lay between the germline ends. Germline V CDR1 and CDR2: SGHNT, YYREEE (reference sequence). The CDR3 coding sequence is TGTGCCAGCAGCTTTCGGGAGATGGAGACCCAGTACTTC. This codes for CASSFREMETQYF.

The chain carries TRBV19 and TRBJ1-2, with a weak D call TRBD1 (6 bases). V was pared by 7 bases and J by 4 bases, with 16 bases between. Germline CDR1 is LNHDA and CDR2 is SQIVND (reference sequence). CDR3 length: 14 amino acids. The CDR3 DNA reads TGTGCCAGTAAGGCCGGCGGGGGCGCCTATGGCTACACCTTC. This translates into CASKAGGGAYGYTF.

The CDR3 here is CASSLGRGPPTEAFF. CDR3 in DNA: TGTGCCAGCAGCTTGGGGAGGGGGCCGCCCACTGAAGCTTTCTTT. The rearrangement joins TRBV5-8 to TRBJ1-1, with 7 bases that match TRBD1. Germline values: CDR1 SGHTS, CDR2 YDEGEE. CDR3 length: 15 residues. Trimming at V came to 0 bases and at J to 4 bases, leaving 6 bases not matched to a gene.

V and J are TRBV7-9 and TRBJ2-1; 11 nucleotides line up with TRBD1. V dropped 5 bases and J dropped 9; count of bases not matched to a gene: 6. The CDR3 loop spans 14 amino acids. Germline CDR1 SEHNR, CDR2 FQNEAQ (reference sequence). CDR3 bases: TGTGCCAGCAGCGCGGGACAGGGGGTCTTTGAGCAGTTCTTC. Its translation is CASSAGQGVFEQFF.

The chain couples TRBV7-9 to TRBJ2-3; 10 bases align to TRBD1. This CDR3 has 17 amino acids. From germline, CDR1 is SEHNR and CDR2 FQNEAQ (reference sequence). The junction had 11 bases not matched to a gene; V was cut back by 4 bases and J by 4 bases. CDR3 loop: CASSSQLGQGKADTQYF. The CDR3 DNA is TGTGCCAGCAGCTCACAATTGGGACAGGGGAAGGCAGATACGCAGTATTTT.

The chain uses TRBV28 and TRBJ2-3; the D gene is possibly TRBD1 (8 bases). CDR3 length: 16 residues. The ends were cut back, 3 bases at V and 2 bases at J, with 15 bases in the middle. Germline V gives CDR1 MDHEN, CDR2 SYDVKM. The CDR3 region is CASSFTGGENTDTQYF. CDR3 nucleotides: TGTGCCAGCAGTTTTACAGGGGGGGAGAACACAGATACGCAGTATTTT.